This T cell receptor beta chain was identified during a study of cytomegalovirus exposure and HLA in healthy donors. The study, taken as a whole, reports: Overall, about 160 TCR beta chains were annotated as cytomegalovirus-associated. It was confirmed in vitro that a few of the CMV-associated chains were specific for CMV antigens. The study found most TCR sequences rare, yet found some public TCRs in many donors. V- and J-gene trimming in TCR beta was tied to a missense DCLRE1C variant by an analysis performed later.

A remark on this clone: What it binds is not known.

13 Jbeta primers and 60 Vbeta primers were used for the PCR. Sequencing used immunoSEQ multiplex PCR; TCRdb keeps in-frame clones, though not all of them. This table holds 150,000 or so clones, 70% to 90% found once. This receptor was identified in a woman aged 18-29 years in good health and CMV-seronegative. The sample comprised PBMCs.

CDR3: CASSPRRGYGYTF. As DNA, the CDR3 is TGTGCCAGCAGTCCCCGGCGAGGCTATGGCTACACCTTC. The rearrangement links TRBV28 to TRBJ1-2, with unresolved D. CDR3 length: 13 residues. The V and J ends lost 5 bases and 4 bases respectively, with 11 bases between them. The germline V gene encodes CDR1 MDHEN and CDR2 SYDVKM.